The clone carrying this TCR beta chain was counted once. Only in-frame clones appear in the TCRdb table, and some are missing; sequencing was by immunoSEQ multiplex PCR. The sample carries nearly 90,000 clones, 95% recorded once. The data originate from a study of technical replicates of blood from several donors. The CDR3 spans 14 residues. V lost 5 bases to trimming and J lost 3 bases; unmatched junction nucleotides: 6. Germline assignment: CDR1 MNHEY and CDR2 SVGAGI. What was sequenced was T cells isolated from PBMCs. The clonotype was recovered from a human donor in good health. The rearrangement uses TRBV6-5 and TRBJ1-1, with 7 bases lining up with TRBD1. The CDR3 loop is CASSLGQEDTEAFF. The CDR3 DNA is TGTGCCAGCAGTCTCGGACAGGAGGACACTGAAGCTTTCTTT.